These 8 T cell receptor beta chains were sequenced from one sample in a study of radiotherapy plus CTLA-4 blockade in lung cancer. Data came from immunoSEQ multiplex PCR; TCRdb stores just in-frame clones and leaves some out. Here the sample spans around 65,000 clones, roughly 80% being singletons. Sequenced here: peripheral blood, sampled from a patient treated with radiotherapy plus ipilimumab. The origin of the receptors is a human donor with non-small cell lung cancer who had a complete response to radiotherapy plus ipilimumab.

V and J are TRBV9 and TRBJ2-7; either TRBD1 or TRBD2 may fit D (5 bases each). The CDR3 is 14 residues long. The V and J ends lost 4 bases and 5 bases respectively, with 16 bases between them. Germline CDR1 is SGDLS and CDR2 is YYNGEE. In DNA form, the CDR3 reads TGTGCCAGCAGCCGGGACCCTCAATACGACGAGCAGTACTTC. Amino acid sequence: CASSRDPQYDEQYF.

This clone was counted a few times. The chain joins TRBV6-6 to TRBJ2-7; maybe TRBD1 (6 bases). CDR3 size: 15 residues. Germline V gene data show CDR1 as MNHNY and CDR2 as SVGAGI (reference sequence). V was pared by 0 bases and J by 1 base, with 10 bases between. The CDR3 protein is CASSYSAGDSYEQYF. DNA for the CDR3: TGTGCCAGCAGTTACTCGGCAGGGGATTCCTACGAGCAGTACTTC.

The genes are TRBV10-3 and TRBJ1-1; tentatively, D is TRBD1 (6 bases). This CDR3 is 15 amino acids long. Germline CDR1 ENHRY, CDR2 SYGVKD. V was shortened by 0 bases and J by 5 bases, with 13 bases between the two germline ends. In nucleotides, the CDR3 is TGTGCCATCAGTGAGTCTGGGTACAGGGAGACTGAAGCTTTCTTT. Translation: CAISESGYRETEAFF.

This chain joins TRBV30 and TRBJ2-1; no clear D. Germline V CDR1 and CDR2: GTSNPN, SVGIG (reference sequence). CDR3 size: 11 residues. Trimming stripped 0 bases from V and 6 bases from J, with 3 bases between. CDR3 protein: CAWSVLNEQFF. Written as DNA, the CDR3 is TGTGCCTGGAGTGTACTCAATGAGCAGTTCTTC.

The chain employs TRBV4-1 and TRBJ2-7; a weak D match, TRBD1 (6 bases). The CDR3 contains 17 residues. Looked up from germline, CDR1 is MGHRA and CDR2 is YSYEKL. Trimming took off 1 base at V and 3 bases at J, with 19 bases between the two ends. CDR3 DNA: TGCGCCAGCAGCCAAGCCCTGGCGACAGGCCTGCACTACGAGCAGTACTTC. Translated: CASSQALATGLHYEQYF.

This clone appeared a single time. The V call is TRBV5-6, the J call TRBJ1-2; unclear D gene. This CDR3 has 15 amino acids. V was shortened by 4 bases and J by 0 bases, with 13 bases between the two germline ends. In germline, CDR1 is SGHDT, CDR2 YYEEEE. The CDR3: CASSPRTFSNYGYTF. CDR3 DNA sequence: TGTGCCAGCAGCCCGAGGACTTTTTCTAACTATGGCTACACCTTC.

This chain uses TRBV5-1 with TRBJ2-6; D might be TRBD1 (5 bases). Germline CDR1 reads SGHRS; CDR2 reads YFSETQ. Trimming removed 1 base from V and 4 bases from J, with 21 bases in between. The CDR3 has 19 residues. The DNA for the CDR3 is TGCGCCAGCAGCTTGTTACCAACCGCAGGGCGACAAGGGGCCAACGTCCTGACTTTC. Residues: CASSLLPTAGRQGANVLTF.

The DNA for the CDR3 is TGCGCCAGCAGCCACCCGGGACAGGAAAAACTGTTTTTT. Translating gives CASSHPGQEKLFF. The rearrangement joins TRBV5-1 to TRBJ1-4; the match to TRBD1 covers 7 bases. The CDR3 covers 13 residues. With 4 bases clipped from V and 8 bases from J, the junction kept 5 bases outside the gene matches. Germline CDR1 reads SGHRS; CDR2 reads YFSETQ.